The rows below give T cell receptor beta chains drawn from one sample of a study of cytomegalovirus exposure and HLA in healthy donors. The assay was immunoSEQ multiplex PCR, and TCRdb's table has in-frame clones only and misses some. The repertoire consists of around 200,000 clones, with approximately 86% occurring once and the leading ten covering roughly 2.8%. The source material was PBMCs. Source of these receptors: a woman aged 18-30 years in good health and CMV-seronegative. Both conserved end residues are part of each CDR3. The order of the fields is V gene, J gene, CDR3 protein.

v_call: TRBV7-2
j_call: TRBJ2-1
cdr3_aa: CASSLEGQYNEQFF

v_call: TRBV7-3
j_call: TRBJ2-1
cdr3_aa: CASSLSRYEGYNEQFF

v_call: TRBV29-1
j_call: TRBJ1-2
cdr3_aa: CSVEEAPGGRGYTF

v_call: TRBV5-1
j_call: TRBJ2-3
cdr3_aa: CASSLAGSQTDTQYF

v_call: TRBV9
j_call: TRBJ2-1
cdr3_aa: CASSVGGRSYNEQFF

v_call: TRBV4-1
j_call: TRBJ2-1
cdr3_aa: CASSQVWTGGKANEQFF

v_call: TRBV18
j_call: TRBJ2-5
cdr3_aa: CASSPASSQETQYF

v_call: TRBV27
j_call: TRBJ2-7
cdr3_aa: CASRGTGGRSYEQYF

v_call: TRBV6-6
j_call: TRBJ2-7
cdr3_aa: CASSSRQGSYEQYF

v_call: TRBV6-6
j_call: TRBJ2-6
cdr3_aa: CASRRDGSSGANVLTF

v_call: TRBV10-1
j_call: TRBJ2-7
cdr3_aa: CASSEERASGRLAYEQYF

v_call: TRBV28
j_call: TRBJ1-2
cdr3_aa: CAVSGVEEGNGYTF

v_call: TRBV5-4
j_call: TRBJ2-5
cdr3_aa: CASSYQSGSGETQYF

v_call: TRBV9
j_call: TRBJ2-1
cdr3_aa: CASSVVAGPPHNEQFF

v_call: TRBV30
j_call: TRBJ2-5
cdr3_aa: CAWSGDSQETQYF

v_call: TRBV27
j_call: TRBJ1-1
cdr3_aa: CASSKGAWGGWTEAFF

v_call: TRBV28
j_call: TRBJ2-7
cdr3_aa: CASSSTPPDSKAGEQYF

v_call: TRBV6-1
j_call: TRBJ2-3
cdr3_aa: CASKAQRSTDTQYF

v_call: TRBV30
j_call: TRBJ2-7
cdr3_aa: CAWSDRSGRTFGGEQYF

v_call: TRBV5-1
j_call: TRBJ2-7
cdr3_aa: CASSSSGLREGRVEQYF

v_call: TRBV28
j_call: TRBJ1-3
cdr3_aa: CASSLWGGGTEAGNTIYF

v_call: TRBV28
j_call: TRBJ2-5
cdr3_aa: CASSLFVETQYF

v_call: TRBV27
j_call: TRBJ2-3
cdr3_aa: CASSGQTSTDTQYF

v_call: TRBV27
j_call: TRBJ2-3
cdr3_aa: CASSLTSGSITDTQYF

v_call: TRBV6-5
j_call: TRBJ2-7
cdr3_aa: CASSSTGGLGEQYF

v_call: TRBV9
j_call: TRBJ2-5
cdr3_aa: CASSRLAGAQETQYF

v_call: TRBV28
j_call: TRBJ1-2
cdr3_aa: CALEGSYGYTF

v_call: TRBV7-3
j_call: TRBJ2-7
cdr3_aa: CASSLNRGRRVLSSYEQYF

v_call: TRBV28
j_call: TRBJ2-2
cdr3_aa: CASQQGGTTGELFF

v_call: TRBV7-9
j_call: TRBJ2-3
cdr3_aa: CASSPRQTGRVTDTQYF

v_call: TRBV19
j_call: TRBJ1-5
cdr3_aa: CASHRQGAMVSQPQHF

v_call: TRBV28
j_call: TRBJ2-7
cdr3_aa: CASSLRWRLAGGDYEQYF

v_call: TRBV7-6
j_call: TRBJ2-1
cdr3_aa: CASSYLPSYNNEQFF

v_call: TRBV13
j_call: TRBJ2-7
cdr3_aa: CASSVTRDRGVVYEQYF

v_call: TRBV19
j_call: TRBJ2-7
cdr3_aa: CASSRDRERPYEQYF

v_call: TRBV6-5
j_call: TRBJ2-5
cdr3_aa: CATEEGAFGQETQYF

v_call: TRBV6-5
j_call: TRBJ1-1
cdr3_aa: CASSYAGTNTEAFF

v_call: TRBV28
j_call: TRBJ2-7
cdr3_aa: CASSLAETYEQYF

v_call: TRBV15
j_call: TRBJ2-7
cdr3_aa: CATSSPREGRSYEQYF

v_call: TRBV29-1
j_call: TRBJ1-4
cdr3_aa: CSVGQATNEKLFF

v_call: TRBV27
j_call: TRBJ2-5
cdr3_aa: CASSSMSRETQYF

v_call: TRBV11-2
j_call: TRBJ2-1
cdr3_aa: CASSLDSLAPLQYNEQFF

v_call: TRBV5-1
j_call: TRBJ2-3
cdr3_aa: CASKASGRVTDTQYF

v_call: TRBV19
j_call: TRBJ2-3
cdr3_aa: CASRREVTDTQYF

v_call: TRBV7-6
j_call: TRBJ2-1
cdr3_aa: CASSPDPSTYNEQFF

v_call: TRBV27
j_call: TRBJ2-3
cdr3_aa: CASRKGGWTDTQYF

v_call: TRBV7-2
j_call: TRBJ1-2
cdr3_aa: CASSLVPGRYGGYTF

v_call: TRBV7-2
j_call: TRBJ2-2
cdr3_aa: CASSPATDGGELFF

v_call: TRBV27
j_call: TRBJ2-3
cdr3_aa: CASSSGRFTDTQYF

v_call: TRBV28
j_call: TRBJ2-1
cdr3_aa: CASSQTGPDNEQFF

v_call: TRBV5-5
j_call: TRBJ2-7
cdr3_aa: CASSLEYFGTYEQYF

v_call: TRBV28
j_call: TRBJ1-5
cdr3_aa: CAITPGYSNQPQHF

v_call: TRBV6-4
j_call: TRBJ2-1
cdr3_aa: CASSERADYNEQFF

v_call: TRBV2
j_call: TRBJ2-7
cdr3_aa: CASSEASGRNEQYF

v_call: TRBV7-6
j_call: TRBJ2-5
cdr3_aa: CASGQSFEETQYF

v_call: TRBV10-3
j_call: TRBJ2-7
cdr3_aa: CATSTIEGSYEQYF

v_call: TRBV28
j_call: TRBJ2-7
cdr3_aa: CASSFDGSYEQYF